Sequencing of this TCR beta chain was carried out in a study of cytomegalovirus exposure and HLA in healthy donors. Vbeta (60) and Jbeta (13) primers were used in the PCR. TCRdb keeps only in-frame clones here, not all; method: immunoSEQ multiplex PCR. The table records about 140,000 clones, around 79% of them present only once. Study-wide results and limits: Sequencing likely produced, as an artifact, a cluster of highly shared sequence variants.

As for this clone: Its antigen is unidentified.

Trimming stripped 6 bases from V and 6 bases from J, with 17 bases between. The CDR3 totals 14 residues. The germline gives CDR1 MNHEY, CDR2 SVGAGI. The clonotype comes from a man between 18 and 35 years old in good health and CMV-seronegative. The sequenced sample was PBMCs. This chain joins TRBV6-5 and TRBJ1-2, with D unresolved. The CDR3 loop reads CASSISSEVNGYTF. The CDR3 nucleotides read TGTGCCAGCAGCATATCGAGTGAGGTGAATGGCTACACCTTC.